The 29 T cell receptor beta chains given below trace back to one sample, sequenced in a study of immune evolution from preneoplasia to lung adenocarcinoma. TCRdb's table, derived via immunoSEQ multiplex PCR, lists solely in-frame clones and lacks some. The data hold some 3,000 clones, with around 90% observed a single time. The material sequenced was FFPE invasive lung adenocarcinoma tissue. The source is a person between 65 and 80 years old with invasive lung adenocarcinoma.

In regard to this clone: The junction departs from germline at one end; a sequencing error may be responsible. This chain uses TRBV19 with TRBJ2-2; 7 bases are shared with TRBD1. This CDR3 is built from 15 residues. Germline V CDR1 and CDR2: LNHDA, SQIVND (reference sequence). As DNA, the CDR3 is TGTGCCAGTACCCGGGACAGTGTGAACAGCGGGGAGCTGTTTTTT. Translation gives CASTRDSVNSGELFF.

V is TRBV30 and J is TRBJ2-7; D not resolved. V was trimmed by 3 bases and J by 2 bases, leaving 11 bases between them. CDR3 length equals 13 residues. Germline assignment: CDR1 GTSNPN and CDR2 SVGIG (reference sequence). Here the CDR3 DNA reads TGTGCCTGGAGACGGACGGGTACCTACGAGCAGTACTTC. Translating it yields CAWRRTGTYEQYF.

CDR3 nucleotide sequence: TGTGCCTGGAGTACCAAAAACATTCAGTACTTC. It encodes CAWSTKNIQYF. The rearrangement links TRBV30 to TRBJ2-4, with unresolved D. Trimming stripped 2 bases from V and 2 bases from J, with 1 base between. Looked up from germline, CDR1 is GTSNPN and CDR2 is SVGIG (reference sequence). The CDR3 runs 11 residues.

The rearrangement joins TRBV10-3 to TRBJ2-2; 9 bases are shared with TRBD1. The germline V gene has CDR1 ENHRY and CDR2 SYGVKD. The V segment lost 6 bases and the J segment 1 base; nucleotides outside the gene matches: 3. The CDR3 covers 15 residues. The CDR3 sequence is CAIRPGQGNTGELFF. The CDR3 bases are TGTGCCATCAGACCGGGACAGGGGAACACCGGGGAGCTGTTTTTT.

The rearrangement uses TRBV30 and TRBJ2-1; a weak D match, TRBD2 (5 bases). The germline gives CDR1 GTSNPN, CDR2 SVGIG (reference sequence). The CDR3 totals 12 residues. Trimming cost V 2 bases and J 7 bases, with 9 bases left between them. CDR3 in amino acids: CAWSYRGNEQFF. The CDR3 DNA is TGTGCCTGGAGTTATCGGGGAAATGAGCAGTTCTTC.

This sequence joins TRBV6-5 and TRBJ2-7, with D perhaps assigned TRBD1 or TRBD2 (6 bases each). V lost 2 bases to trimming and J lost 5 bases, with 16 bases between them. Per the germline V gene, CDR1 is MNHEY and CDR2 is SVGAGI. The CDR3 is 15 amino acids. The DNA of the CDR3 is TGTGCCAGCAGTTACGGGGGGCCTCCAGGGGACGAGCAGTACTTC. It specifies CASSYGGPPGDEQYF.

This clone has just one count. The rearrangement links TRBV10-3 to TRBJ1-2; possibly TRBD1 for D (5 bases). The CDR3 is 16 residues long. Trimming cost V 0 bases and J 0 bases, with 11 bases left between them. Per the germline V gene, CDR1 is ENHRY and CDR2 is SYGVKD. CDR3 loop: CAISESIGGANYGYTF. The CDR3 DNA is TGTGCCATCAGTGAGTCAATTGGGGGAGCTAACTATGGCTACACCTTC.

The rearrangement uses TRBV4-3 and TRBJ2-2, with a weak D call TRBD1 (6 bases). CDR1 is LGHNA and CDR2 is YSLEER in the germline V gene. This CDR3 has 17 amino acids. V was cut by 3 bases and J by 0 bases, with 14 bases left in between. In DNA, the CDR3 is TGCGCCAGCAGCCAGGACGACAGGAGATCGAACACCGGGGAGCTGTTTTTT. Translating gives CASSQDDRRSNTGELFF.

This rearrangement joins TRBV30 to TRBJ2-1; no clear D gene. The germline V gene has CDR1 GTSNPN and CDR2 SVGIG (reference sequence). CDR3 length: 11 amino acids. Deletions cut 3 bases from V and 15 bases from J, with 15 bases between. CDR3 in DNA: TGTGCCTGGAGGGTAGTTCAGATGATGTTCTTC. This codes for CAWRVVQMMFF. Drawing the rest from reference TRBV30 and TRBJ2-1, the complete variable domain is SQTIHQWPATLVQPVGSPLSLECTVEGTSNPNLYWYRQAAGRGLQLLFYSVGIGQISSEVPQNLSASRPQDRQFILSSKKLLLSDSGFYLCAWRVVQMMFFGPGTRLTVL.

The chain employs TRBV5-5 and TRBJ1-5; D is undetermined. Trimming cost V 4 bases and J 6 bases, with 17 bases left between them. The CDR3 loop spans 15 amino acids. Germline CDR1 SGHKS, CDR2 YYEKEE (reference sequence). This CDR3 is CASSDGLGEGQPQHF. The CDR3 DNA sequence: TGTGCCAGCAGCGACGGGCTCGGGGAGGGTCAGCCCCAGCATTTT.

This sequence joins TRBV9 and TRBJ2-5, with 12 nucleotides matching TRBD2. The CDR3 covers 15 residues. The germline CDR1 and CDR2 sequences are SGDLS and YYNGEE. V dropped 5 bases and J dropped 5; count of bases not matched to a gene: 7. Written as DNA, the CDR3 is TGTGCCAGCAGTGCCGGACTAGCGGGGTGGGAGACCCAGTACTTC. This sequence encodes CASSAGLAGWETQYF.

The rearrangement uses TRBV19 and TRBJ2-1; TRBD2 matches 11 bases. V shed 7 bases, J shed 9 bases, and the junction held 8 bases outside the gene matches. Germline CDR1 LNHDA, CDR2 SQIVND (reference sequence). There are 14 residues in the CDR3. The CDR3 DNA reads TGTGCCAGTATGGTGCTAGCGGGAGGAGCTGAGCAGTTCTTC. It encodes CASMVLAGGAEQFF.

This clone was detected only once. The chain carries TRBV7-9 and TRBJ2-3; 11 bases are a match to TRBD2. This CDR3 region has 17 residues. Losses at the gene ends were 2 bases for V and 3 bases for J; bases not matched to a gene: 7. Germline V gene data show CDR1 as SEHNR and CDR2 as FQNEAQ (reference sequence). CDR3 in amino acids: CASSLWQTSGETDTQYF. In DNA, the CDR3 is TGTGCCAGCAGCTTATGGCAGACTAGCGGGGAAACAGATACGCAGTATTTT.

Only one count was recorded for this clone. The genes are TRBV18 and TRBJ2-7; D tentatively fits TRBD1 or TRBD2 (5 bases each). The V end lost 5 bases, the J end lost 0 bases, and 14 bases lay between the germline ends. The CDR3 has 15 amino acids. Germline V gene data show CDR1 as KGHSH and CDR2 as LQKENI. The CDR3 DNA sequence: TGTGCCAGCTCAGCTGGGACCGGGGCCTCCTACGAGCAGTACTTC. This translates into CASSAGTGASYEQYF.

The chain has TRBV7-9 and TRBJ1-1, with D tentatively TRBD1 (6 bases). The CDR3 extends over 14 amino acids. Germline CDR1 is SEHNR and CDR2 is FQNEAQ (reference sequence). V gave up 2 bases and J gave up 6 bases, with 13 bases separating them. The CDR3 is CASSLSGAGAEAFF. CDR3 bases: TGTGCCAGCAGCTTAAGCGGGGCAGGGGCTGAAGCTTTCTTT.

This clone was counted between two and nine times. This chain connects TRBV5-1 to TRBJ1-3; D is unresolved. Trimming stripped 4 bases from V and 0 bases from J, with 8 bases between. Germline V CDR1 and CDR2: SGHRS, YFSETQ. This CDR3 spans 14 amino acids. The CDR3 DNA sequence: TGCGCCAGCAGCGAGTTCGGCTCTGGAAACACCATATATTTT. Translating it yields CASSEFGSGNTIYF.

The rearrangement joins TRBV7-8 to TRBJ2-7; 8 bases line up with TRBD2. The length of the CDR3 is 15 residues. V trimming: 1 base; J trimming: 4 bases; junction bases outside the gene matches: 6. Germline loops: CDR1 SGHVS, CDR2 FQNEAQ. CDR3 bases: TGTGCCAGCAGCTTAGTGGGTAGCGGGGAATACGAGCAGTACTTC. It specifies CASSLVGSGEYEQYF. Variable domain in full (rest from reference TRBV7-8 and TRBJ2-7): GAGVSQSPRYKVAKRGQDVALRCDPISGHVSLFWYQQALGQGPEFLTYFQNEAQLDKSGLPSDRFFAERPEGSVSTLKIQRTQQEDSAVYLCASSLVGSGEYEQYFGPGTRLTVT.

This rearrangement joins TRBV10-3 to TRBJ2-1, with TRBD1 as a possible D gene (6 bases). Germline CDR1 ENHRY, CDR2 SYGVKD. The CDR3 has 16 residues. V gave up 5 bases and J gave up 0 bases, with 14 bases separating them. CDR3 bases: TGTGCCATCAGTCCAACCGGGACATTCTCCTACAATGAGCAGTTCTTC. Translated, it gives CAISPTGTFSYNEQFF.

This chain uses TRBV9 with TRBJ1-3; TRBD1 is a possible D gene (6 bases). This CDR3 spans 15 amino acids. The V end lost 2 bases, the J end lost 1 base, and 10 bases lay between the germline ends. Germline assignment: CDR1 SGDLS and CDR2 YYNGEE. CDR3 in DNA: TGTGCCAGCAGCGTCACAGGGACTTCTGGAAACACCATATATTTT. Protein product: CASSVTGTSGNTIYF.

The chain employs TRBV5-1 and TRBJ2-6; 9 bases match TRBD1. The CDR3 contains 18 residues. Per the germline V gene, CDR1 is SGHRS and CDR2 is YFSETQ. Trimming took 4 bases from V and 3 from J; bases not matched to a gene: 11. The CDR3 nucleotides are TGCGCCAGCAGCGATCCCGGGACAGGGCTTGTTGGGGCCAACGTCCTGACTTTC. Its protein product is CASSDPGTGLVGANVLTF.

This sequence joins TRBV7-9 and TRBJ1-1; D uncertain. The CDR3 is 11 residues long. CDR1 SEHNR and CDR2 FQNEAQ come from the germline V gene (reference sequence). Deletions cut 5 bases from V and 10 bases from J, with 11 bases between. The CDR3 spells CASSPGVRAFF. CDR3 nucleotide sequence: TGTGCCAGCAGCCCGGGCGTCCGAGCTTTCTTT.

The CDR3 bases are TGTGCCAGCAGCACATACAGGGGGCAAGAGACCCAGTACTTC. The encoded protein is CASSTYRGQETQYF. This chain connects TRBV5-5 to TRBJ2-5; 8 bases line up with TRBD1. Germline values: CDR1 SGHKS, CDR2 YYEKEE (reference sequence). The J segment lost 2 bases and the V segment lost 4 bases, leaving 4 bases of the junction unmatched. The CDR3 totals 14 residues.

The chain has TRBV7-8 and TRBJ2-1; 10 nucleotides align to TRBD1. J gave up 3 bases and V 5 bases, and 7 bases lay outside the gene matches. Germline V lookup: CDR1 SGHVS, CDR2 FQNEAQ. CDR3 size: 16 residues. The CDR3 is CASSGDRGHYYNEQFF. The CDR3 DNA follows: TGTGCCAGCAGCGGCGACAGGGGGCATTACTACAATGAGCAGTTCTTC.

The chain links TRBV2 to TRBJ1-1; D not resolved. Trimming left V 9 bases short and J 4 bases short, with 21 bases between. This CDR3 has 15 amino acids. Germline V CDR1 and CDR2: SNHLY, FYNNEI. For the CDR3, the DNA is TGTGCCAGTACCCCTAGCTTCGAGTCGGGCACTGAAGCTTTCTTT. It codes for CASTPSFESGTEAFF.

There are a few counts of this clone. CDR3 sequence: CASSSSGANTGELFF. DNA of the CDR3: TGTGCCAGCAGCTCTAGCGGAGCGAACACCGGGGAGCTGTTTTTT. The chain uses TRBV7-8 and TRBJ2-2; TRBD2 matches at 7 bases. The CDR3 runs to 15 residues. V was pared by 4 bases and J by 0 bases, with 2 bases of the junction left unmatched. Germline CDR1 SGHVS, CDR2 FQNEAQ.

The CDR3 region has the DNA TGTGCCAGTAGGGAGAGGGGGAGCTCCTACGAGCAGTACTTC. Protein sequence: CASRERGSSYEQYF. This chain connects TRBV19 to TRBJ2-7; possibly TRBD1 for D (6 bases). V was pared by 6 bases and J by 0 bases, with 12 bases between. Germline lookup yields CDR1 LNHDA and CDR2 SQIVND (reference sequence). This CDR3 contains 14 residues.

The chain links TRBV18 to TRBJ1-1, with D perhaps TRBD1 (5 bases). V was clipped by 3 bases and J by 2 bases, with 16 bases between them. This CDR3 is 16 amino acids long. Germline V gives CDR1 KGHSH, CDR2 LQKENI. The CDR3 sequence: CASSPLIQGKNTEAFF. CDR3 nucleotides: TGTGCCAGCTCACCCCTAATCCAGGGAAAAAACACTGAAGCTTTCTTT.

V and J are TRBV7-3 and TRBJ2-2; 7 bases agree with TRBD1. Germline V gene lookup returns CDR1 SGHTA and CDR2 FQGTGA. V shed 4 bases, J shed 7 bases, and the junction held 6 bases outside the gene matches. This CDR3 contains 14 residues. Here the CDR3 reads CASSSQGWGGELFF. The CDR3 nucleotides read TGTGCCAGCAGCTCACAGGGGTGGGGCGGGGAGCTGTTTTTT.

The chain has TRBV30 and TRBJ2-2; D might be TRBD1 or TRBD2, each matching 6 bases. The CDR3 extends over 14 amino acids. The V end was cut by 7 bases, the J end by 6 bases, with 18 bases between. In germline, CDR1 is GTSNPN, CDR2 SVGIG (reference sequence). CDR3 bases: TGTGCCTCCCCCGAGGGGGGAGTGGCCGGGGAGCTGTTTTTT. It codes for CASPEGGVAGELFF.